This is a list of T cell receptor beta chains from one sample in a study of PD-L1 blockade in urothelial cancer. Sequenced by immunoSEQ multiplex PCR; TCRdb stores in-frame clones only, minus some. The table includes roughly 120,000 clones, less than 95% detected once. Sequenced material: PBMCs, taken around atezolizumab (anti-PD-L1) treatment. The receptors derive from a man between 60 and 75 years old with urothelial cancer. CDR3s include the opening cysteine and the closing phenylalanine or tryptophan. The order of the fields is clone size, J gene, V gene, D gene, CDR3 protein, CDR3 DNA. The D gene is left open where the match is weak. Clone size appears in some rows only: once, few, many, or a class for an expanded clone.

abundance: NA
j_gene: TRBJ2-2
v_gene: TRBV5-1
d_gene: NA
CDR3aa: CASSTDSPNTGELFF
CDR3nt: TGCGCCAGCAGCACCGACTCCCCAAACACCGGGGAGCTGTTTTTT

abundance: NA
j_gene: TRBJ1-3
v_gene: TRBV11-2
d_gene: NA
CDR3aa: CASSLKEGAPGTIYF
CDR3nt: TGTGCCAGCAGCTTAAAGGAGGGAGCCCCCGGCACCATATATTTT

abundance: NA
j_gene: TRBJ2-7
v_gene: TRBV29-1
d_gene: NA
CDR3aa: CSVEGLTQGSYEQYF
CDR3nt: TGCAGCGTTGAAGGACTCACCCAGGGGTCCTACGAGCAGTACTTC

abundance: NA
j_gene: TRBJ2-5
v_gene: TRBV5-6
d_gene: TRBD1
CDR3aa: CASSATRTGLRQETQYF
CDR3nt: TGTGCCAGCAGCGCAACTCGGACAGGCCTTAGACAAGAGACCCAGTACTTC

abundance: NA
j_gene: TRBJ2-2
v_gene: TRBV6-6
d_gene: NA
CDR3aa: CASSGDTGELFF
CDR3nt: TGTGCCAGCAGTGGAGATACCGGGGAGCTGTTTTTT

abundance: NA
j_gene: TRBJ1-3
v_gene: TRBV19
d_gene: NA
CDR3aa: CASTIGAGNTIYF
CDR3nt: TGTGCCAGTACCATTGGGGCGGGAAACACCATATATTTT

abundance: NA
j_gene: TRBJ2-7
v_gene: TRBV30
d_gene: NA
CDR3aa: CAWSVGGFARGEQYF
CDR3nt: TGTGCCTGGAGTGTAGGCGGGTTCGCCAGGGGCGAGCAGTACTTC

abundance: once
j_gene: TRBJ1-1
v_gene: TRBV6-5
d_gene: NA
CDR3aa: CASSLGGNTEAFF
CDR3nt: TGTGCCAGCAGTTTAGGGGGAAACACTGAAGCTTTCTTT

abundance: once
j_gene: TRBJ1-6
v_gene: TRBV6-5
d_gene: NA
CDR3aa: CASSSQGHSGSPLHF
CDR3nt: TGTGCCAGCAGTTCCCAGGGGCATTCAGGTTCACCCCTCCACTTT

abundance: NA
j_gene: TRBJ2-7
v_gene: TRBV5-6
d_gene: NA
CDR3aa: CASTPGGASYEQYF
CDR3nt: TGTGCCAGCACCCCCGGTGGGGCCAGCTACGAGCAGTACTTC

abundance: NA
j_gene: TRBJ2-7
v_gene: TRBV9
d_gene: TRBD2
CDR3aa: CASSVGPGTSGYEQYF
CDR3nt: TGTGCCAGCAGCGTGGGGCCCGGGACTAGCGGCTACGAGCAGTACTTC